A selection of T cell receptor beta chains follows, all from one sample in a study of T-cell reconstitution after alpha-beta-depleted transplantation in children. TCRdb reprocessed the PCR reads via MiXCR and lists one record per CDR3 protein. The sample lists over 200,000 distinct CDR3 sequences; about 15% were seen once. The material sequenced was PBMCs, mostly from graft donor cells, taken 360 days after TCRalphabeta/CD19-depleted stem cell transplant. These receptors were taken from a male patient aged 2 to 10 who had a stem cell transplant for acute lymphoblastic leukemia, so the T cells may come from the graft donor. Both conserved end residues are trimmed from each CDR3. The order of the fields is CDR3 protein, J gene, V gene, clone size. Not every row has a clone size; where given, it reads once, few, many or a size class.

ASSIGTGGYTDTQY,TRBJ2-3,TRBV12-3/TRBV12-4,NA
ASSLGLWGATRTEAF,TRBJ1-1,TRBV5-6,NA
ASIRRTGEGYT,TRBJ1-2,TRBV6-5,NA
ASSQGGQARTEAF,TRBJ1-1,TRBV4-2,few
ASSSNPGMVVETQY,TRBJ2-5,TRBV5-6,few
ASSYYGTAYEQY,TRBJ2-7,TRBV6-5,few
ASSHPPGGSGELF,TRBJ2-2,TRBV4-2,few
ASSSTRNSYNEQF,TRBJ2-1,TRBV7-8,NA
ASSPPGLAGGSEQF,TRBJ2-1,TRBV27,NA
ASSRDFYGYT,TRBJ1-2,TRBV28,NA
ASSQDPGRQQY,TRBJ2-7,TRBV3-1,NA
ASSLTQGTDTQY,TRBJ2-3,TRBV4-3,many
ASSRRQPNEQY,TRBJ2-7,TRBV6-1,once
ASSQDPNISGNTIY,TRBJ1-3,TRBV4-1,NA
ASRLTVRSYNEQF,TRBJ2-1,TRBV12-3/TRBV12-4,NA
ASNNGATQY,TRBJ2-3,TRBV6-5,few
ASSIDREDYGYT,TRBJ1-2,TRBV7-2,few
ASLRGGLVGTGELF,TRBJ2-2,TRBV6-1,many
ASSFAGTAGGPNNEQF,TRBJ2-1,TRBV5-1,NA
ASSLGQRQTQY,TRBJ2-5,TRBV27,few
ASSLGINEQF,TRBJ2-1,TRBV12-3/TRBV12-4,few
ASSSGQGGNQPQH,TRBJ1-5,TRBV28,many